Listed below are T cell receptor beta chains from one sample, sequenced in a study of OX40 agonist ivuxolimab in advanced cancers. TCRdb's table, derived via immunoSEQ multiplex PCR, lists solely in-frame clones and lacks some. The table has 55,000 to 65,000 clones, 70% to 90% seen once. The material was CD4+ or CD8+ T cells sorted from blood, obtained in a trial of the OX40 agonist ivuxolimab. The receptors originated from an adult with an advanced solid tumor such as melanoma, head and neck, liver or kidney cancer. The CDR3 runs from the conserved cysteine through the conserved F or W. D genes are given only for firm matches. Clone sizes are given selectively: once, few, many, or a class where the clone is expanded.

V	J	D	size	DNA	CDR3
TRBV29-1	TRBJ2-5	-	once	TGCAGCACCTCCCCCCGCTTGGAGACCCAGTACTTC	CSTSPRLETQYF
TRBV4-2	TRBJ2-3	-	-	TGTGCCAGCAGCCAAATTTTAGGACCCGGGGCAGATACGCAGTATTTT	CASSQILGPGADTQYF
TRBV7-9	TRBJ2-1	-	-	TGTGCCAGCAGCTTTTTTCCGGGAGCCCGGGAGCAGTTCTTC	CASSFFPGAREQFF
TRBV5-1	TRBJ2-1	TRBD2	-	TGCGCCAGCAGCTTGGGGGCTAGCGGGAGCCACACTAGCCTCGTAGAGCAGTTCTTC	CASSLGASGSHTSLVEQFF
TRBV28	TRBJ2-2	-	once	TGTGCCAGCGACCAGCGGTTCACCGGGGAGCTGTTTTTT	CASDQRFTGELFF
TRBV27	TRBJ2-7	-	few	TGTGCCAGCAGTCCCTTCCTCGACAGCCGCTACGAGCAGTACTTC	CASSPFLDSRYEQYF
TRBV11-2	TRBJ2-3	TRBD2	-	TGTGCCAGCAGCTTAGGTACTAGCGGGGATACGCAGTATTTT	CASSLGTSGDTQYF
TRBV6-6	TRBJ2-1	-	-	TGTGCCAGCAGTTACGGCGTTTACAATGAGCAGTTCTTC	CASSYGVYNEQFF
TRBV6-5	TRBJ2-1	-	-	TGTGCCAGCAGGCCCGGGCCCTGGGGTGAGCAGTTCTTC	CASRPGPWGEQFF
TRBV7-7	TRBJ2-3	TRBD2	-	TGTGCTAGCAGCTTAGGTCTGGCGGGAGAGGCAGATACGCAGTATTTT	CASSLGLAGEADTQYF
TRBV29-1	TRBJ2-3	TRBD2	-	TGCAGCGTTGTTCGGGTTTCGGGAGGGGGCACAGATACGCAGTATTTT	CSVVRVSGGGTDTQYF
TRBV7-6	TRBJ2-1	TRBD2	-	TGTGCCAGCAGCTTAGTAAGCGGGAAGTATACCTACAATGAGCAGTTCTTC	CASSLVSGKYTYNEQFF
TRBV7-2	TRBJ2-3	-	-	TGTGCCAGCAGCTTTTCCCGGGATACGCAGTATTTT	CASSFSRDTQYF
TRBV29-1	TRBJ2-7	TRBD2	-	TGCAGCGCTTGGACTAGCGGGAGTGGGTACGAGCAGTACTTC	CSAWTSGSGYEQYF
TRBV7-2	TRBJ2-7	-	-	TGTGCCAGCAGCTTACTGCTAGCGAGCTACGAGCAGTACTTC	CASSLLLASYEQYF
TRBV7-2	TRBJ1-1	-	-	TGTGCCAGCAGCTTAGCGGTACCTATCTCTGAAGCTTTCTTT	CASSLAVPISEAFF
TRBV5-6	TRBJ1-2	-	-	TGTGCCAGCACTACGGACAGTTATGGCTACACCTTC	CASTTDSYGYTF
TRBV20-1	TRBJ2-7	-	-	TGCAGTGCTAGAGGCCAGGAGCAGTACTTC	CSARGQEQYF
TRBV29-1	TRBJ2-2	TRBD1	-	TGCAGCGTTACACAGGGGAACGATTCCGGGGAGCTGTTTTTT	CSVTQGNDSGELFF
TRBV9	TRBJ1-5	TRBD1	few	TGTGCCAGCAGCGCGGGACAGGGGGGCAATCAGCCCCAGCATTTT	CASSAGQGGNQPQHF
TRBV18	TRBJ1-4	TRBD1	-	TGTGCCAGCTCACCGGGACAGGGGGATGAAAAACTGTTTTTT	CASSPGQGDEKLFF
TRBV15	TRBJ1-2	-	-	TGTGCCACCAGCAGAGAATGGGAGGTCAGGGGCTACACCTTC	CATSREWEVRGYTF
TRBV7-9	TRBJ1-2	-	once	TGTGCCAGCAGCTTTGCCGAGGGGAGGTATGGCTACACCTTC	CASSFAEGRYGYTF
TRBV9	TRBJ2-2	-	few	TGTGCCAGCAGCGTAGTCACCGGGGAGCTGTTTTTT	CASSVVTGELFF
TRBV19	TRBJ2-7	TRBD2	-	TGTGCCAGTAGTACCCTAGCGGGGGTAGGCGAGCAGTACTTC	CASSTLAGVGEQYF
TRBV4-3	TRBJ2-3	TRBD2	-	TGCGCCAGCAGCCAAGATTTGGCGGGAGGAGGCACAGATACGCAGTATTTT	CASSQDLAGGGTDTQYF
TRBV6-6	TRBJ2-7	-	-	TGTGCCAGCGGACTTCTCGCAGACTACGAGCAGTACTTC	CASGLLADYEQYF
TRBV5-8	TRBJ2-3	-	-	TGTGCCAGCAGCTTGGCTCGGGCTAGCACAGATACGCAGTATTTT	CASSLARASTDTQYF
TRBV28	TRBJ2-2	-	-	TGTGCCAGCAGACCGGGACCAGGGGGGACCGGGGAGCTGTTTTTT	CASRPGPGGTGELFF
TRBV2	TRBJ2-3	TRBD2	-	TGTGCCAGCAGTGACTCTGGACTAGCTAGCACAGATACGCAGTATTTT	CASSDSGLASTDTQYF
TRBV27	TRBJ2-1	TRBD2	-	TGTGCCAGCAGTTTACCCCTCACTAGCGGGAAGAATGAGCAGTTCTTC	CASSLPLTSGKNEQFF
TRBV7-3	TRBJ2-7	-	-	TGTGCCAGCAGCTCTGGGGGCAGCTTATCACAGCAGTACTTC	CASSSGGSLSQQYF
TRBV11-2	TRBJ2-3	-	-	TGTGCCAGCAGCTTATGGAGGAGCACAGATACGCAGTATTTT	CASSLWRSTDTQYF
TRBV6-5	TRBJ1-3	-	-	TGTGCCAGCAGCCAACTTATTGGAAACACCATATATTTT	CASSQLIGNTIYF
TRBV19	TRBJ2-3	-	-	TGTGCCAGTAGTATAGGGGGACCGGTTGGCACAGATACGCAGTATTTT	CASSIGGPVGTDTQYF
TRBV28	TRBJ1-4	-	few	TGTGCCAGCAGTGACCGAAGGGAAAAACTGTTTTTT	CASSDRREKLFF
TRBV7-2	TRBJ2-3	TRBD2	-	TGTGCCAGCAGCCCGACCGGGACTAACTTTGATACGCAGTATTTT	CASSPTGTNFDTQYF
TRBV6-5	TRBJ2-7	TRBD1	-	TGTGCCAGCAGTAAAGACAGGGGAGCCTACGAGCAGTACTTC	CASSKDRGAYEQYF
TRBV7-3	TRBJ2-6	TRBD1	-	TGTGCCAGCAGCCTCGGACAGGTTACAGCTGGGGCCAACGTCCTGACTTTC	CASSLGQVTAGANVLTF
TRBV29-1	TRBJ2-7	TRBD2	-	TGCAGCGTTGTCAGCGGGAGGGCCGGGTCCTACGAGCAGTACTTC	CSVVSGRAGSYEQYF
TRBV9	TRBJ2-3	-	-	TGTGCCAGCAGCCCGGACGTAGGAGGAGCTAGCACAGATACGCAGTATTTT	CASSPDVGGASTDTQYF
TRBV5-4	TRBJ2-3	-	-	TGTGCCAGCAGTTCCGCGGGGATTCGTAGCACAGATACGCAGTATTTT	CASSSAGIRSTDTQYF
TRBV6-1	TRBJ2-3	-	-	TGTGCCAGCCGTAGAGAACCTAGCACAGATACGCAGTATTTT	CASRREPSTDTQYF
TRBV27	TRBJ2-5	-	-	TGTGCCAGCCGCCCTGGGGGGTACCAAGAGACCCAGTACTTC	CASRPGGYQETQYF